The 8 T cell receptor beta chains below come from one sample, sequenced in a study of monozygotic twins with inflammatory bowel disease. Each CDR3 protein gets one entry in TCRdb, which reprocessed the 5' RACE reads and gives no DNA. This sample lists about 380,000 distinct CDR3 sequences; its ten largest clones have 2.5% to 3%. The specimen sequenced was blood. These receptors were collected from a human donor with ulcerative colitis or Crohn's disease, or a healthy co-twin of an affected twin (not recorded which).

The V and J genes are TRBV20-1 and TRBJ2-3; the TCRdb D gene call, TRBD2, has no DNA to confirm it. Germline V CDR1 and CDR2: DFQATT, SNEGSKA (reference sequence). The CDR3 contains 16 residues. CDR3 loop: CSARERLGLSTDTQYF.

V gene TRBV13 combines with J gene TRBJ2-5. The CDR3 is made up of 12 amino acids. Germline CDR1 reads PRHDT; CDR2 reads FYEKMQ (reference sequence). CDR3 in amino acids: CASSLFTETQYF.

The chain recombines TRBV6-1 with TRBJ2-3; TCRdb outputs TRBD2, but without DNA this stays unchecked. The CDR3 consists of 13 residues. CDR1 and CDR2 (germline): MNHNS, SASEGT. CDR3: CASTLVKTDTQYF.

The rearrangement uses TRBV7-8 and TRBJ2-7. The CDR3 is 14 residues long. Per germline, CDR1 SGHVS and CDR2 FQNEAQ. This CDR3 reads CASSSRRQAYEQYF.

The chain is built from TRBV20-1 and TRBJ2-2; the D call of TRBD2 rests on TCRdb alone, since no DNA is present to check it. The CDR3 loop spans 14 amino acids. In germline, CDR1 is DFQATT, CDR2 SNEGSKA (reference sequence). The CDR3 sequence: CSADGTRGSGELFF.

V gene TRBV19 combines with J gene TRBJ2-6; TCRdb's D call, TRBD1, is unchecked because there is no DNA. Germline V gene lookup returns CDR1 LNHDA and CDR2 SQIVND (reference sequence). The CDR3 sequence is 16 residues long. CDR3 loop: CASSKDSLRGANVLTF.

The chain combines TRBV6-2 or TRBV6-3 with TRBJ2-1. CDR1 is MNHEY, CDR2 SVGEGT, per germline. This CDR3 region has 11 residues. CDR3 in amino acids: CASITLNEQFF.

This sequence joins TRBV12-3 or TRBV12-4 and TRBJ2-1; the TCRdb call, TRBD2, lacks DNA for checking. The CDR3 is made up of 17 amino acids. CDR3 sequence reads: CASTPGAGSLFYNEQFF.